The 31 T cell receptor beta chains listed next were all sequenced from one sample in a study of cytomegalovirus exposure and HLA in healthy donors (dated by TCRdb to the late 2010s). To prepare the library, the immunoSEQ multiplex PCR assay was applied. TCRdb limited this immuneACCESS table to in-frame rearrangements with V and J called. A share of clones is missing; checked studies link under half to unresolved V genes, and the rest is unexplained. The sample contains some 180,000 clones, about three quarters of them found a single time. Clones ranked in the top ten supply over 0.95% of the sample. Sequenced material: PBMCs. Receptors originate from a woman aged 30 to 39 in good health and CMV-seronegative.

The chain couples TRBV7-6 to TRBJ2-7; 14 bases agree with TRBD2. J lost 5 bases, V lost 5 bases, and 8 bases had no gene match. The CDR3 sequence is 16 residues long. Germline-derived CDR1 and CDR2 are SGHVS and FNYEAQ. The CDR3 nucleotides are TGTGCCAGCAGCACCCGACCGACTAGCGGGAGGGACGAGCAGTACTTC. It codes for CASSTRPTSGRDEQYF.

The chain combines TRBV6-5 with TRBJ1-3; a possible D gene is TRBD1 (6 bases). Trimming took off 5 bases at V and 4 bases at J, with 12 bases between the two ends. There are 14 residues in the CDR3. Germline-derived CDR1 and CDR2 are MNHEY and SVGAGI. CDR3 amino acids: CASSTPGQGNTIYF. CDR3 DNA sequence: TGTGCCAGCAGTACCCCGGGACAAGGAAACACCATATATTTT.

The chain uses TRBV5-1 and TRBJ1-6; a possible D gene is TRBD1 (6 bases). Germline CDR1 SGHRS, CDR2 YFSETQ. Trimming took off 2 bases at V and 5 bases at J, with 14 bases between the two ends. This CDR3 comprises 16 residues. The CDR3: CASSFSGAGNNSPLHF. CDR3 nucleotide sequence: TGCGCCAGCAGCTTTTCAGGGGCGGGTAATAATTCACCCCTCCACTTT.

The chain is built from TRBV28 and TRBJ1-6; 8 bases match TRBD1. The germline gives CDR1 MDHEN, CDR2 SYDVKM. CDR3 length: 17 residues. Trimming took 3 bases from V and 6 from J; bases not matched to a gene: 10. In DNA form, the CDR3 reads TGTGCCAGCAGTTTTTCCGGTGGACAGGGTCTTAATTCACCCCTCCACTTT. Translation gives CASSFSGGQGLNSPLHF.

V gene TRBV9 combines with J gene TRBJ1-3; D might be TRBD1 (5 bases). CDR3 length equals 18 residues. In germline, CDR1 is SGDLS, CDR2 YYNGEE. Trimming took 3 bases from V and 1 from J, leaving 20 bases between them. CDR3 region: CASSALYRQGLSGNTIYF. CDR3 bases: TGTGCCAGCAGCGCCCTATACCGGCAGGGTTTGTCTGGAAACACCATATATTTT.

V usage is TRBV5-1 and J usage is TRBJ2-3, with TRBD2 identical over 7 bases. The CDR3 is made up of 15 amino acids. The junction had 11 bases not matched to a gene; V was cut back by 4 bases and J by 6 bases. Germline lookup yields CDR1 SGHRS and CDR2 YFSETQ. The CDR3 DNA reads as TGCGCCAGCAGCCCGGGGGGAGAGCCTAGTGATACGCAGTATTTT. Its protein is CASSPGGEPSDTQYF.

In its sample, this clone was seen once. This chain's CDR3 is CAWSVNTRSGNTIYF. The CDR3 nucleotides are TGTGCCTGGAGTGTAAACACCCGCTCTGGAAACACCATATATTTT. The gene calls are TRBV30 and TRBJ1-3; D is unclear. CDR1 GTSNPN and CDR2 SVGIG come from the germline V gene (reference sequence). Trimming removed 0 bases from V and 0 bases from J, with 9 bases in between. This CDR3 region has 15 residues.

The chain couples TRBV27 to TRBJ2-3, with D perhaps matching TRBD2 (5 bases). Germline V gene sequence: CDR1 MNHEY, CDR2 SMNVEV (reference sequence). This CDR3 region has 17 residues. Trimming cost V 0 bases and J 2 bases, with 15 bases left between them. The CDR3, as DNA: TGTGCCAGCAGTTTATCCCCGCCCCGGGGTTTCACAGATACGCAGTATTTT. It specifies CASSLSPPRGFTDTQYF.

This rearrangement joins TRBV5-1 to TRBJ2-5, with D possibly being TRBD2 (7 bases). Germline CDR1 SGHRS, CDR2 YFSETQ. This CDR3 is 16 amino acids long. Deletions cut 0 bases from V and 1 base from J, with 13 bases between. This chain's CDR3 is CASSLVGGGLQETQYF. DNA for the CDR3: TGCGCCAGCAGCTTGGTGGGCGGGGGCCTCCAAGAGACCCAGTACTTC.

The chain has TRBV30 and TRBJ1-2, with 8 bases lining up with TRBD1. Germline values: CDR1 GTSNPN, CDR2 SVGIG (reference sequence). The CDR3 length is 14 residues. The V gene end was trimmed by 4 bases and the J gene end by 3 bases; junction bases not matched to a gene: 7. The CDR3 DNA sequence: TGTGCCTGGAATTTATACAGGGGGGACTATGGCTACACCTTC. The encoded protein is CAWNLYRGDYGYTF.

The rearrangement uses TRBV6-1 and TRBJ2-1, with 10 positions matching TRBD2. Germline V gene sequence: CDR1 MNHNS, CDR2 SASEGT. The V and J ends lost 1 base and 8 bases, in that order; junction bases with no gene match: 11. This CDR3 has 17 amino acids. In DNA form, the CDR3 reads TGTGCCAGCAGTGAAGTTCCGCTAGCGGGAGTTTCCCATGAGCAGTTCTTC. It yields the protein CASSEVPLAGVSHEQFF.

This clone was picked up a small number of times. The chain is built from TRBV29-1 and TRBJ1-6; D unresolved. This CDR3 is 14 amino acids long. In germline, CDR1 is SQVTM, CDR2 ANQGSEA. The V end was cut by 4 bases, the J end by 0 bases, with 7 bases between. CDR3 in amino acids: CSVGRSSYNSPLHF. CDR3 nucleotide sequence: TGCAGCGTTGGAAGGAGCTCCTATAATTCACCCCTCCACTTT.

A single count supports this clone. The genes are TRBV2 and TRBJ1-2; 10 bases agree with TRBD1. The CDR3 loop spans 15 amino acids. V lost 4 bases, J lost 8 bases, and 10 bases stayed unmatched. Looked up from germline, CDR1 is SNHLY and CDR2 is FYNNEI. The CDR3 region has the DNA TGTGCCAGCAGTGCGAAAAAGACAGGGGGCTTAGGCTACACCTTC. This gives the protein CASSAKKTGGLGYTF.

V gene TRBV30 combines with J gene TRBJ2-5; 9 bases agree with TRBD1. The CDR3 spans 15 residues. Germline CDR1 and CDR2: GTSNPN and SVGIG (reference sequence). The V gene end was trimmed by 0 bases and the J gene end by 4 bases; junction bases not matched to a gene: 6. CDR3 protein: CAWSVGQGTIETQYF. The CDR3 DNA is TGTGCCTGGAGTGTGGGACAGGGAACGATAGAGACCCAGTACTTC.

V is TRBV29-1 and J is TRBJ2-2, with 9 bases matching TRBD2. The CDR3 contains 14 residues. Germline CDR1 is SQVTM and CDR2 is ANQGSEA. V lost 6 bases to trimming and J lost 4 bases; unmatched junction nucleotides: 6. The CDR3, as DNA: TGCAGCGTCCTGGGACTAGCAATCACCGGGGAGCTGTTTTTT. Encoded protein: CSVLGLAITGELFF.

The chain links TRBV5-1 to TRBJ1-2; TRBD1 might be the D (6 bases). CDR1 and CDR2 from the germline V gene are SGHRS and YFSETQ. Trimming shortened V by 4 bases and J by 7 bases, and 14 bases separated the two germline ends. The CDR3 contains 13 residues. The CDR3 here is CASSPAGGSGYTF. The CDR3 DNA reads as TGCGCCAGCAGCCCCGCGGGGGGCTCTGGCTACACCTTC.

The chain links TRBV10-3 to TRBJ1-2, with 8 positions matching TRBD1. The V and J ends lost 6 bases and 11 bases, in that order; junction bases with no gene match: 5. This CDR3 region has 11 residues. The germline V gene has CDR1 ENHRY and CDR2 SYGVKD. The CDR3 DNA reads TGTGCCATCAGCTCAGGGGGCGAATACACCTTC. It translates to CAISSGGEYTF.

The rearrangement links TRBV6-1 to TRBJ2-7, with D possibly matching TRBD2 (6 bases). The germline V and J ends were trimmed by 2 bases and 5 bases, with 19 bases remaining between them. The length of the CDR3 is 16 residues. Germline V gives CDR1 MNHNS, CDR2 SASEGT. Here the CDR3 DNA reads TGTGCCAGCAGTGAACTTGGAGGGAGGCCGTCCAACGAGCAGTACTTC. This encodes CASSELGGRPSNEQYF.

This chain uses TRBV25-1 with TRBJ2-2, with D perhaps TRBD2 (6 bases). Germline values: CDR1 MGHDK, CDR2 SYGVNS. This CDR3 has 15 residues. The ends were cut back, 2 bases at V and 5 bases at J, with 12 bases in the middle. The CDR3: CASSEPSRGTGELFF. The CDR3 DNA reads TGTGCCAGCAGTGAACCGTCTCGGGGGACCGGGGAGCTGTTTTTT.

This chain joins TRBV27 and TRBJ1-3; the match to TRBD1 covers 7 bases. The CDR3 contains 15 residues. V shed 5 bases and J 2 bases; nucleotides not matched to a gene: 6. Germline V CDR1 and CDR2: MNHEY, SMNVEV (reference sequence). The CDR3 loop reads CASSPRQGTGNTIYF. As DNA, the CDR3 is TGTGCCAGCAGTCCCCGACAGGGTACTGGAAACACCATATATTTT.

This clone occurred once. The rearrangement links TRBV5-1 to TRBJ2-7; 12 bases are a match to TRBD2. Unmatched junction bases numbered 4, after V lost 2 bases and J lost 4 bases. CDR1 is SGHRS and CDR2 is YFSETQ in the germline V gene. The length of the CDR3 is 15 residues. The CDR3 is CASSFGLAGPYEQYF. The CDR3 DNA reads as TGCGCCAGCAGCTTTGGACTAGCGGGACCTTACGAGCAGTACTTC.

CDR3: CASSTTHGGSTGETQYF. The CDR3 coding sequence is TGTGCCAGTAGTACGACCCACGGGGGATCGACCGGCGAGACCCAGTACTTC. The V gene is TRBV19, the J gene TRBJ2-5; a weak D match, TRBD2 (6 bases). Trimming took off 4 bases at V and 5 bases at J, with 23 bases between the two ends. Germline V gene lookup returns CDR1 LNHDA and CDR2 SQIVND (reference sequence). The CDR3 has 17 residues.

This chain links TRBV23-1 with TRBJ1-1, with 8 positions matching TRBD1. TRBV23-1 is recorded as an ORF, its role being uncertain. This CDR3 is 15 amino acids long. The ends lost 6 bases at V and 1 base at J; junction bases unmatched: 7. CDR3 DNA sequence: TGCGCCAGCAGGCGAACAGGGGGTAGGAACACTGAAGCTTTCTTT. Its translation is CASRRTGGRNTEAFF.

The chain links TRBV25-1 to TRBJ1-5, with no clear D. The V and J ends lost 0 bases and 9 bases respectively, with 12 bases between them. Germline V lookup: CDR1 MGHDK, CDR2 SYGVNS. CDR3 length: 14 residues. The CDR3 DNA sequence: TGTGCCAGCAGTGAATATGGCGGAGGAGGGCCCCAGCATTTT. This sequence encodes CASSEYGGGGPQHF. Variable domain in full (rest from reference TRBV25-1 and TRBJ1-5): EADIYQTPRYLVIGTGKKITLECSQTMGHDKMYWYQQDPGMELHLIHYSYGVNSTEKGDLSSESTVSRIRTEHFPLTLESARPSHTSQYLCASSEYGGGGPQHFGDGTRLSIL.

The rearrangement uses TRBV2 and TRBJ1-5; possible D gene TRBD1, 5 bases. Germline loops: CDR1 SNHLY, CDR2 FYNNEI. There are 15 residues in the CDR3. Deletions cut 6 bases from V and 4 bases from J, with 16 bases between. CDR3 coding DNA: TGTGCCAGCAGCGCCGGCAGGGAACGGAATCAGCCCCAGCATTTT. It yields the protein CASSAGRERNQPQHF.

This clone was seen a few times. J is TRBJ1-2 and V is TRBV6-1; 7 nucleotides line up with TRBD1. The CDR3 has 15 residues. The germline CDR1 and CDR2 sequences are MNHNS and SASEGT. After removal of 6 bases from V and 2 bases from J, the junction contained 9 bases not matched to a gene. CDR3 nucleotide sequence: TGTGCCAGCAGCCCGACCGGGACAGCGAACTATGGCTACACCTTC. This translates into CASSPTGTANYGYTF.

The chain joins TRBV5-6 to TRBJ2-1; the D gene is possibly TRBD2 (7 bases). With 7 bases removed from V and 3 bases from J, the gap between germline ends came to 11 bases. The CDR3 loop spans 13 amino acids. Germline loops: CDR1 SGHDT, CDR2 YYEEEE. This CDR3 is CASGGAVYNEQFF. DNA of the CDR3: TGTGCCAGCGGGGGGGCCGTCTACAATGAGCAGTTCTTC.

This chain links TRBV19 with TRBJ2-2, with TRBD2 identical over 9 bases. The CDR3 extends over 15 amino acids. CDR1 is LNHDA and CDR2 is SQIVND in the germline V gene (reference sequence). The V gene end was trimmed by 7 bases and the J gene end by 6 bases; junction bases not matched to a gene: 9. The CDR3 DNA sequence: TGTGCCAGTAAGTTTGGGACTAGCAGTGCCGGGGAGCTGTTTTTT. Translated: CASKFGTSSAGELFF.

The chain joins TRBV5-1 to TRBJ1-4; 8 nucleotides agree with TRBD1. V lost 1 base to trimming and J lost 7 bases; unmatched junction nucleotides: 6. CDR3 length equals 15 residues. CDR1 and CDR2 from the germline V gene are SGHRS and YFSETQ. The CDR3 is CASSLNGRGPEKLFF. CDR3 DNA sequence: TGCGCCAGCAGCTTGAATGGCAGGGGGCCTGAAAAACTGTTTTTT.

V and J are TRBV28 and TRBJ1-5; no clear D gene. The CDR3 loop spans 15 amino acids. The V end was cut by 6 bases, the J end by 2 bases, with 14 bases between. Germline V gene sequence: CDR1 MDHEN, CDR2 SYDVKM. CDR3 amino acids: CASRPRWAGNQPQHF. CDR3 DNA sequence: TGTGCCAGCAGGCCCCGGTGGGCAGGCAATCAGCCCCAGCATTTT.

This chain connects TRBV6-5 to TRBJ1-4; no firm D call. The CDR3 is made up of 15 amino acids. Germline V gene sequence: CDR1 MNHEY, CDR2 SVGAGI. Between the trimmed V and J ends, which lost 0 bases and 5 bases, there was a span of 10 bases. Here the CDR3 reads CASSYSGGKNEKLFF. The DNA of the CDR3 is TGTGCCAGCAGTTACTCCGGAGGGAAAAATGAAAAACTGTTTTTT.